This T cell receptor (beta chain) was identified in a study of response to subunit inactivated influenza vaccine. Via MiXCR, TCRdb re-called the RT-PCR reads, giving one row per CDR3 protein. Here the sample spans 200,000 to 300,000 distinct CDR3 sequences, 12% being singletons. CDR3 size: 15 residues. The ends lost 1 base at V and 4 bases at J; junction bases unmatched: 4. In this sample, this clonotype turned up many times. Its cognate antigen is unknown. Study-level results: Seasonal influenza vaccination, on each occasion, was suggested by the authors to recruit few new T cells.

The V and J genes are TRBV12-3 or TRBV12-4 and TRBJ2-1, with 7 bases that match TRBD2. This TCR was sampled from a man between 50 and 59 years old who received an inactivated influenza vaccine. The sequenced sample was non-naive T cells sorted from PBMCs, obtained approximately 15 days before vaccination. The DNA of the CDR3 is TGTGCCAGCAGTTTAGGGGCTAGCGGATACAATGAGCAGTTCTTC. It translates to CASSLGASGYNEQFF.